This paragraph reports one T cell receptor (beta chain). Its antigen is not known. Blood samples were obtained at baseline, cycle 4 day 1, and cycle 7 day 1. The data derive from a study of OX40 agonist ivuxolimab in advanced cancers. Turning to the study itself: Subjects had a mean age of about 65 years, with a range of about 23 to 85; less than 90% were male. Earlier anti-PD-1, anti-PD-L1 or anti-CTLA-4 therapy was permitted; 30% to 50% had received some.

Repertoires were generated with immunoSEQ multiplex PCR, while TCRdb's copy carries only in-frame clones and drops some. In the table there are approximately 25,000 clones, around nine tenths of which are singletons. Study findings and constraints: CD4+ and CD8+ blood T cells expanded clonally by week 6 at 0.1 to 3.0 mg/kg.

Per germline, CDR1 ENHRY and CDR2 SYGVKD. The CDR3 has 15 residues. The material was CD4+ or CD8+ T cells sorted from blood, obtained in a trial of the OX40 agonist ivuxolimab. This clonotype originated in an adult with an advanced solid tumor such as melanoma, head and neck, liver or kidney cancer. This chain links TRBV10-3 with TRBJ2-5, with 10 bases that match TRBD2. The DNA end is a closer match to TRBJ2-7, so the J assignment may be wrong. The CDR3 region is CAISDPPSGRDEQYF. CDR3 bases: TGTGCCATCAGTGACCCCCCTAGCGGGAGAGACGAGCAGTACTTC.